This T cell receptor beta chain was sequenced for a study of cytomegalovirus exposure and HLA in healthy donors. Of note for this clone: Its antigen is currently unknown.

Looked up from germline, CDR1 is SGHRS and CDR2 is YFSETQ. This CDR3 comprises 17 residues. Losses at the gene ends were 3 bases for V and 2 bases for J; bases not matched to a gene: 5. General study points: TCR beta V- and J-gene trimming, according to a later analysis, was linked to a missense DCLRE1C variant. 150 or so TCR beta chains were listed as cytomegalovirus-associated. Reportedly, TCR beta sequences accurately predicted HLA-A and HLA-B alleles in most subjects.

It was with 60 Vbeta and 13 Jbeta primers that the PCR ran. As handled by the study authors: Tens of millions of unique TCR beta chains, around 10 million of them shared, were counted by a later analysis. Only in-frame clones appear in the TCRdb table, and some are missing; sequencing was by immunoSEQ multiplex PCR. V and J calls and clone size come straight from that table; D and trimming were deduced from the DNA. The sample comprises 95,000 to 150,000 clones, roughly 76% of which are singletons, and approximately 2.1% rests with the top ten. This rearrangement joins TRBV5-1 to TRBJ2-7; 16 bases align to TRBD2. The clonotype originates from a young man in good health and CMV-seronegative. The sample comprised PBMCs. This chain's CDR3 is CASSSGLAGGVTYEQYF. In DNA, the CDR3 is TGCGCCAGCAGCTCGGGACTAGCGGGGGGGGTAACCTACGAGCAGTACTTC.